Each of the 29 T cell receptor beta chains below was sequenced from the same sample in a study of radiation and T cells in renal cell carcinoma. Sequencing used immunoSEQ multiplex PCR; TCRdb keeps in-frame clones, though not all of them. The repertoire holds roughly 120,000 clones, roughly 80% seen once, with 3% in the top ten. The time point: baseline pretreatment blood. Treatment in this sample: 15 Gy SBRT to primary tumor, nephrectomy 4 weeks later. This specimen was blood, taken from a patient whose treatment included radiotherapy and nephrectomy. The receptor source for this set is a woman aged 55-75 years with renal cell carcinoma.

V gene TRBV9 combines with J gene TRBJ2-2, with TRBD1 matching 8 bases. The CDR3 has 16 amino acids. V lost 2 bases and J lost 1; bases outside the gene matches: 4. Looked up from germline, CDR1 is SGDLS and CDR2 is YYNGEE. CDR3 region: CASSVQGQVNTGELFF. The CDR3 DNA is TGTGCCAGCAGCGTCCAGGGACAGGTGAACACCGGGGAGCTGTTTTTT.

The J gene is TRBJ2-3, the V gene TRBV14, with D hard to call. V lost 4 bases, J lost 2 bases, and 4 bases lay in between. The CDR3 sequence is 12 residues long. Germline assignment: CDR1 SGHDN and CDR2 FVKESK. CDR3 nucleotides: TGTGCCAGCAGCCGGGCCACAGATACGCAGTATTTT. Encoded protein: CASSRATDTQYF. Combining the CDR3 with reference TRBV14 and TRBJ2-3 gives the whole variable domain EAGVTQFPSHSVIEKGQTVTLRCDPISGHDNLYWYRRVMGKEIKFLLHFVKESKQDESGMPNNRFLAERTGGTYSTLKVQPAELEDSGVYFCASSRATDTQYFGPGTRLTVL.

This clone was observed a single time. V and J are TRBV19 and TRBJ2-5, with TRBD1 identical over 8 bases. The ends lost 4 bases at V and 4 bases at J; junction bases unmatched: 17. This CDR3 is built from 18 residues. CDR1 is LNHDA, CDR2 SQIVND, per germline (reference sequence). The CDR3 reads CASSTPAHRTGIGETQYF. In nucleotides, the CDR3 is TGTGCCAGTAGTACCCCCGCTCATAGGACAGGGATAGGAGAGACCCAGTACTTC.

V usage is TRBV19 and J usage is TRBJ1-5; 8 bases line up with TRBD1. Germline assignment: CDR1 LNHDA and CDR2 SQIVND (reference sequence). With 6 bases clipped from V and 9 bases from J, the junction kept 13 bases outside the gene matches. The CDR3 runs 15 residues. The CDR3 nucleotides read TGTGCCAGTAGAAGGGGACAGGCCGAGAATGGGCCCCAGCATTTT. Its protein is CASRRGQAENGPQHF.

This chain uses TRBV19 with TRBJ2-1; TRBD2 might be the D (5 bases). The V end lost 4 bases, the J end lost 6 bases, and 16 bases lay between the germline ends. CDR3 length: 15 residues. CDR1 is LNHDA, CDR2 SQIVND, per germline (reference sequence). The CDR3 DNA reads as TGTGCCAGTAGTAATGACGGGATTCCCCGCAATGAGCAGTTCTTC. Its translation is CASSNDGIPRNEQFF.

This sequence joins TRBV19 and TRBJ1-3; 9 bases line up with TRBD1. The length of the CDR3 is 15 residues. Germline V CDR1 and CDR2: LNHDA, SQIVND (reference sequence). The junction had 8 bases not matched to a gene; V was cut back by 7 bases and J by 4 bases. CDR3 DNA sequence: TGTGCCAGTACCTGGGACAGGGAAAACGGAAACACCATATATTTT. The encoded protein is CASTWDRENGNTIYF.

The chain has TRBV4-3 and TRBJ2-1, with 11 bases lining up with TRBD2. The junction had 6 bases not matched to a gene; V was cut back by 4 bases and J by 7 bases. The CDR3 runs to 15 residues. Germline V gives CDR1 LGHNA, CDR2 YSLEER. The CDR3 nucleotides are TGCGCCAGCAGCCCCTCGACTAGCGGGGTAAATGAGCAGTTCTTC. As protein: CASSPSTSGVNEQFF.

The chain couples TRBV7-9 to TRBJ2-2; 8 bases line up with TRBD1. The length of the CDR3 is 15 residues. CDR1 is SEHNR, CDR2 FQNEAQ, per germline (reference sequence). Unmatched junction bases numbered 7, after V lost 6 bases and J lost 4 bases. The CDR3 DNA follows: TGTGCCAGCAGAGGCGGGCAGGGGGCCACCGGGGAGCTGTTTTTT. Translating it yields CASRGGQGATGELFF.

The J gene is TRBJ2-2, the V gene TRBV5-1; D may be TRBD1 (6 bases). The CDR3 is 15 amino acids. V lost 1 base and J 1 base, leaving 8 bases between the germline ends. Germline CDR1 and CDR2: SGHRS and YFSETQ. This chain's CDR3 is CASSLKQGNTGELFF. CDR3 nucleotides: TGCGCCAGCAGCTTGAAACAGGGGAACACCGGGGAGCTGTTTTTT.

The chain couples TRBV5-1 to TRBJ1-1; tentatively, D is TRBD1 (5 bases). Germline CDR1 SGHRS, CDR2 YFSETQ. This CDR3 comprises 15 residues. Trimming shortened V by 0 bases and J by 1 base, and 10 bases separated the two germline ends. CDR3 sequence reads: CASSLGDAWNTEAFF. The CDR3 bases are TGCGCCAGCAGCTTGGGGGACGCGTGGAACACTGAAGCTTTCTTT. Full variable domain (rest looked up from reference TRBV5-1 and TRBJ1-1): KAGVTQTPRYLIKTRGQQVTLSCSPISGHRSVSWYQQTPGQGLQFLFEYFSETQRNKGNFPGRFSGRQFSNSRSEMNVSTLELGDSALYLCASSLGDAWNTEAFFGQGTRLTVV.

This chain connects TRBV19 to TRBJ2-7; 8 bases agree with TRBD1. V was pared by 4 bases and J by 2 bases, with 10 bases of the junction left unmatched. From germline, CDR1 is LNHDA and CDR2 SQIVND (reference sequence). The CDR3 loop spans 16 amino acids. The CDR3 coding sequence is TGTGCCAGTAGTAGGGGACAGGTAAATCTCCCCTACGAGCAGTACTTC. It yields the protein CASSRGQVNLPYEQYF. The full variable domain, rest sourced from reference TRBV19 and TRBJ2-7, is DGGITQSPKYLFRKEGQNVTLSCEQNLNHDAMYWYRQDPGQGLRLIYYSQIVNDFQKGDIAEGYSVSREKKESFPLTVTSAQKNPTAFYLCASSRGQVNLPYEQYFGPGTRLTVT.

In this sample, this clone turned up once. The V and J genes are TRBV6-1 and TRBJ2-2; 11 bases fit TRBD2. This CDR3 is built from 15 residues. V lost 8 bases to trimming and J lost 4 bases; unmatched junction nucleotides: 6. CDR1 is MNHNS and CDR2 is SASEGT in the germline V gene. The CDR3 reads CASGPSGGTTGELFF. In DNA form, the CDR3 reads TGTGCCAGCGGACCTAGCGGGGGGACCACCGGGGAGCTGTTTTTT.

This clone showed up just a few times. In nucleotides, the CDR3 is TGTGCCAGCAGCCTTTCGGGTGACGGAAAACTGTTTTTT. Its protein product is CASSLSGDGKLFF. The chain combines TRBV28 with TRBJ1-4; no definite D call. Between the trimmed V and J ends, which lost 6 bases and 10 bases, there was a span of 15 bases. The CDR3 extends over 13 amino acids. Germline V gene lookup returns CDR1 MDHEN and CDR2 SYDVKM.

The chain recombines TRBV6-5 with TRBJ2-6, with D possibly matching TRBD1 (5 bases). The V and J ends lost 6 bases and 0 bases respectively, with 9 bases between them. The length of the CDR3 is 15 residues. Germline V gene sequence: CDR1 MNHEY, CDR2 SVGAGI. The CDR3 protein is CASSRDSSGANVLTF. The CDR3 nucleotides read TGTGCCAGCAGCCGTGACAGCTCTGGGGCCAACGTCCTGACTTTC.

The chain carries TRBV19 and TRBJ2-1; TRBD2 aligns across 8 bases. From germline, CDR1 is LNHDA and CDR2 SQIVND (reference sequence). The CDR3 runs to 13 residues. V dropped 7 bases and J dropped 4; count of bases not matched to a gene: 3. In DNA form, the CDR3 reads TGTGCCAGTATTGGACTAGCATACAATGAGCAGTTCTTC. It yields the protein CASIGLAYNEQFF.

V is TRBV5-1 and J is TRBJ2-5, with 7 bases aligning to TRBD1. The germline V gene has CDR1 SGHRS and CDR2 YFSETQ. J gave up 4 bases and V 0 bases, and 6 bases lay outside the gene matches. CDR3 length equals 15 residues. The CDR3 region is CASSLATGELETQYF. The CDR3 nucleotides read TGCGCCAGCAGCTTGGCTACAGGGGAGTTAGAGACCCAGTACTTC.

This chain connects TRBV5-1 to TRBJ1-1; D is ambiguous. This CDR3 comprises 16 residues. CDR1 is SGHRS, CDR2 YFSETQ, per germline. V dropped 0 bases and J dropped 0 bases, with 12 bases sitting between them. CDR3 in amino acids: CASSLGSISMNTEAFF. The CDR3 coding sequence is TGCGCCAGCAGCTTGGGATCGATTTCCATGAACACTGAAGCTTTCTTT.

The chain employs TRBV7-2 and TRBJ2-3; the D is unclear. This CDR3 region has 13 residues. Germline loops: CDR1 SGHTA, CDR2 FQGNSA. V was pared by 2 bases and J by 5 bases, with 8 bases between. The CDR3 is CASSLKYKDTQYF. The CDR3 bases are TGTGCCAGCAGCTTAAAGTATAAAGATACGCAGTATTTT.

This chain uses TRBV10-3 with TRBJ2-3, with 7 bases fitting TRBD2. Trimming removed 5 bases from V and 2 bases from J; junction bases left unmatched: 10. The germline CDR1 and CDR2 sequences are ENHRY and SYGVKD. This CDR3 spans 16 amino acids. Here the CDR3 DNA reads TGTGCCATCAGTAGCGGGGCCGTCTTGGCCACAGATACGCAGTATTTT. This codes for CAISSGAVLATDTQYF.

The J gene is TRBJ1-2, the V gene TRBV7-2; possibly TRBD1 for D (6 bases). V was pared by 3 bases and J by 8 bases, with 10 bases between. The CDR3 covers 12 residues. Germline V gene sequence: CDR1 SGHTA, CDR2 FQGNSA. This CDR3 is CASSFGGRGYTF. The CDR3 DNA follows: TGTGCCAGCAGCTTCGGGGGGCGAGGCTACACCTTC.

The genes are TRBV19 and TRBJ1-4; D possibly corresponds to TRBD1 (5 bases). This CDR3 contains 13 residues. Trimming removed 9 bases from V and 8 bases from J, with 16 bases in between. Germline CDR1 and CDR2: LNHDA and SQIVND (reference sequence). The CDR3 sequence is CASTRGGREKLFF. DNA of the CDR3: TGTGCCAGCACCCGCGGGGGTCGAGAAAAACTGTTTTTT.

This clone occurred once. This chain links TRBV7-9 with TRBJ2-7, with 9 bases identical to TRBD2. Germline V gives CDR1 SEHNR, CDR2 FQNEAQ (reference sequence). This CDR3 spans 15 amino acids. The trim removed 5 bases at V and 3 bases at J, leaving 8 bases unmatched. The CDR3 nucleotides are TGTGCCAGCAGCGGGAGGCTAGCGGGGCACTACGAGCAGTACTTC. Protein product: CASSGRLAGHYEQYF.

J is TRBJ2-3 and V is TRBV29-1; D may be TRBD1 (5 bases). Germline values: CDR1 SQVTM, CDR2 ANQGSEA. Trimming pared 3 bases from V and 2 bases from J, leaving 18 bases between. This CDR3 is 16 amino acids long. The CDR3 sequence is CSVDGTGFSYTDTQYF. CDR3 DNA sequence: TGCAGCGTTGACGGTACAGGTTTTTCTTACACAGATACGCAGTATTTT.

The chain has TRBV27 and TRBJ2-1; 8 bases are shared with TRBD2. This CDR3 contains 14 residues. The germline V gene has CDR1 MNHEY and CDR2 SMNVEV (reference sequence). Trimming at V came to 6 bases and at J to 10 bases, leaving 11 bases not matched to a gene. CDR3 sequence reads: CASSPGAGGTEQFF. For the CDR3, the DNA is TGTGCCAGCAGCCCGGGGGCGGGGGGCACCGAGCAGTTCTTC.

The chain carries TRBV19 and TRBJ2-1; 11 bases line up with TRBD1. Germline CDR1 LNHDA, CDR2 SQIVND (reference sequence). CDR3 size: 15 residues. V shed 4 bases and J 8 bases; nucleotides not matched to a gene: 7. The CDR3 region is CASSTRTGGIDEQFF. DNA for the CDR3: TGTGCCAGTAGTACCCGGACAGGGGGCATAGATGAGCAGTTCTTC.

V gene TRBV10-3 combines with J gene TRBJ2-5; 14 bases align to TRBD2. There are 16 residues in the CDR3. The germline V gene has CDR1 ENHRY and CDR2 SYGVKD. Losses at the gene ends were 2 bases for V and 4 bases for J; bases not matched to a gene: 3. The CDR3, as DNA: TGTGCCATCAGTGAGGCTGGGACTAGCGGGAGAGAGACCCAGTACTTC. Amino acids: CAISEAGTSGRETQYF.

This rearrangement joins TRBV19 to TRBJ1-4; no clear D. The CDR3 sequence is 13 residues long. The germline V gene encodes CDR1 LNHDA and CDR2 SQIVND (reference sequence). Trimming left V 5 bases short and J 7 bases short, with 11 bases between. The CDR3 here is CASSLYLFEKLFF. CDR3 nucleotide sequence: TGTGCCAGTAGTCTATACCTCTTTGAAAAACTGTTTTTT.

This clone came up a few times. This chain joins TRBV7-2 and TRBJ1-1, with D unresolved. CDR3 size: 11 residues. V was cut by 5 bases and J by 8 bases, with 9 bases left in between. Germline V gives CDR1 SGHTA, CDR2 FQGNSA. The CDR3 protein is CASSQQIEAFF. The CDR3 nucleotides are TGTGCCAGCAGCCAACAGATAGAAGCTTTCTTT.

The J gene is TRBJ2-5, the V gene TRBV29-1; no clear D. The DNA end is a closer match to TRBJ2-7, so the J assignment may be wrong. The length of the CDR3 is 15 residues. The V gene's germline CDR1 is SQVTM and CDR2 ANQGSEA. The CDR3, as DNA: TGCAGCGTTGAAGTTGCGGCCGCTCCCTACTACGAGCAGTACTTC. This translates into CSVEVAAAPYYEQYF.